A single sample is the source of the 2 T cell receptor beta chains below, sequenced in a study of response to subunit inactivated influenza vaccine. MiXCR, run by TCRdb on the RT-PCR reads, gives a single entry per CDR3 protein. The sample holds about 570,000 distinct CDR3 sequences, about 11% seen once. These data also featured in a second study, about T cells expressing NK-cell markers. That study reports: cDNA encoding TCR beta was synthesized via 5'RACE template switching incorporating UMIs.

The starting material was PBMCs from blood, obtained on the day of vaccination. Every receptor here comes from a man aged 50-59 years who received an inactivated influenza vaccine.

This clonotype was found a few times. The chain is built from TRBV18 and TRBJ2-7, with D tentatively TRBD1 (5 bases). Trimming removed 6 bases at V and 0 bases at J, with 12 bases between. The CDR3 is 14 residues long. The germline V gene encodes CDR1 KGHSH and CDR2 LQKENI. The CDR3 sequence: CASSPQGGSYEQYF. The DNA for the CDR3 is TGTGCCAGCTCCCCCCAGGGCGGCTCCTACGAGCAGTACTTC. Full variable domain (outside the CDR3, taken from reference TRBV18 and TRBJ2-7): NAGVMQNPRHLVRRRGQEARLRCSPMKGHSHVYWYRQLPEEGLKFMVYLQKENIIDESGMPKERFSAEFPKEGPSILRIQQVVRGDSAAYFCASSPQGGSYEQYFGPGTRLTVT.

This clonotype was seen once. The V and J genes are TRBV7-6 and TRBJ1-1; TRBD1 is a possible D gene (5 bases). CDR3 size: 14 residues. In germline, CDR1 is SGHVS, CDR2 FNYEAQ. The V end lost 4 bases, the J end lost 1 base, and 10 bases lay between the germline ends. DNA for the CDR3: TGTGCCAGCAGCTCGGGGACGGAGAACACTGAAGCTTTCTTT. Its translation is CASSSGTENTEAFF.